This is a list of T cell receptor beta chains from one sample in a study of blood T cell repertoires in COVID-19. TCRdb's copy holds only in-frame clones and misses some; the assay was immunoSEQ multiplex PCR. The sample lists 110,000 or so clones, 75% to 90% occurring once. What was sequenced was peripheral blood. These receptors came from a woman aged 45-65 years with acute or convalescent COVID-19. CDR3s include the opening cysteine and the closing phenylalanine or tryptophan. D genes are given only for firm matches. Not every row has a clone size; where given, it reads once, few, many or a size class.

j_call v_call clone_size d_call cdr3_aa cdr3_nt
TRBJ2-7 TRBV28 - TRBD2 CASRREGLDEQYF TGTGCCAGCAGGCGGGAGGGCCTCGACGAGCAGTACTTC
TRBJ2-5 TRBV7-2 - TRBD1 CASTLKPGQPQETQYF TGTGCCAGCACCCTTAAACCGGGACAGCCACAAGAGACCCAGTACTTC
TRBJ2-7 TRBV6-1 once - CASSELRHYEQYF TGTGCCAGCAGTGAACTCAGGCACTACGAGCAGTACTTC
TRBJ2-7 TRBV15 - TRBD1 CATSRSRGQGAVEQYF TGTGCCACCAGCAGATCTCGGGGACAGGGGGCTGTCGAGCAGTACTTC
TRBJ2-2 TRBV7-6 - - CATRQPTGELFF TGTGCCACAAGACAACCCACCGGGGAGCTGTTTTTT
TRBJ1-2 TRBV3-1/TRBV3-2 few - CASSPIHMGAWYYGYTF TGTGCCAGCAGCCCTATCCATATGGGGGCCTGGTACTATGGCTACACCTTC
TRBJ1-4 TRBV7-2 - - CASSLLSNEKLFF TGTGCCAGCAGCTTACTCTCTAATGAAAAACTGTTTTTT
TRBJ1-1 TRBV5-4 - - CASSLAQGSLEAFF TGTGCCAGCAGCTTGGCCCAGGGCAGCCTTGAAGCTTTCTTT
TRBJ2-7 TRBV4-3 - - CASSQDLGGYEQYF TGCGCCAGCAGCCAAGATTTGGGAGGATACGAGCAGTACTTC
TRBJ1-3 TRBV11-2 - TRBD1 CASSVTGGSGNTIYF TGTGCCAGCAGCGTGACAGGGGGCTCTGGAAACACCATATATTTT
TRBJ2-7 TRBV5-4 - TRBD1 CASSLRRQGGPTYEQYF TGTGCCAGCAGCTTGCGGAGACAGGGGGGCCCGACCTACGAGCAGTACTTC
TRBJ2-1 TRBV3-1/TRBV3-2 - TRBD2 CASSQSSSGYNEQFF TGTGCCAGCAGCCAAAGCTCTAGCGGCTACAATGAGCAGTTCTTC
TRBJ1-1 TRBV7-2 once TRBD1 CASSLGQGAEAFF TGTGCCAGCAGCTTAGGGCAGGGGGCTGAAGCTTTCTTT
TRBJ1-5 TRBV2 - - CASGLQGRQPQHF TGTGCCAGCGGTTTACAGGGCCGGCAGCCCCAGCATTTT
TRBJ2-2 TRBV30 - - CAWSLSRRVRSGELFF TGTGCCTGGAGCCTCTCTAGGAGGGTCAGATCCGGGGAGCTGTTTTTT
TRBJ1-1 TRBV29-1 - TRBD1 CSVEKDRGRTEAFF TGCAGCGTTGAGAAGGACAGGGGGCGCACTGAAGCTTTCTTT
TRBJ2-1 TRBV4-1 - TRBD2 CASSPRSSGRVGDNEQFF TGCGCCAGCAGCCCCCGTAGTAGCGGGAGGGTTGGAGACAATGAGCAGTTCTTC
TRBJ2-1 TRBV7-9 once - CASSLALGYNEQFF TGTGCCAGCAGCTTAGCGCTAGGCTACAATGAGCAGTTCTTC
TRBJ1-4 TRBV3-1/TRBV3-2 - - CASSSVAKKLFF TGTGCCAGCAGCTCAGTAGCTAAAAAACTGTTTTTT
TRBJ1-1 TRBV21-1 once - CASSKALSRGIEAFF TGTGCCAGCAGCAAAGCCCTCTCTCGGGGTATTGAAGCTTTCTTT
TRBJ1-3 TRBV25-1 - TRBD1 CASRDRDRNTIYF TGTGCCAGCCGGGACAGGGATAGAAACACCATATATTTT
TRBJ1-2 TRBV4-1 - - CASSQDGILANYGYTF TGCGCCAGCAGCCAAGATGGGATACTAGCTAACTATGGCTACACCTTC
TRBJ2-1 TRBV7-9 - - CASSVRVYNEQFF TGTGCCAGCAGCGTCCGGGTTTACAATGAGCAGTTCTTC
TRBJ1-2 TRBV7-9 - - CASSLPRVTQGYTF TGTGCCAGCAGCTTACCCAGGGTCACTCAGGGCTACACCTTC
TRBJ2-3 TRBV6-2/TRBV6-3 - - CASSYNAGGTDTQYF TGTGCCAGCAGTTACAACGCAGGGGGCACAGATACGCAGTATTTT
TRBJ1-1 TRBV9 - - CASNQNPDRSSTEAFF TGTGCCAGCAACCAAAACCCTGACAGGAGCTCCACTGAAGCTTTCTTT
TRBJ2-1 TRBV7-6 - TRBD1 CASSLGGQGRNEQFF TGTGCCAGCAGCTTAGGTGGACAGGGGAGGAATGAGCAGTTCTTC
TRBJ1-4 TRBV18 - - CASSPRQANEKLFF TGTGCCAGCTCACCTCGACAGGCTAATGAAAAACTGTTTTTT
TRBJ1-5 TRBV28 - TRBD1 CASSSPGQGSDQPQHF TGTGCCAGCAGTTCACCGGGACAGGGATCGGATCAGCCCCAGCATTTT
TRBJ1-5 TRBV10-1 - TRBD1 CANTRGEPQHF TGCGCCAATACCAGGGGGGAGCCCCAGCATTTT
TRBJ2-5 TRBV2 - TRBD1 CASSPDRVRETQYF TGTGCCAGCAGCCCCGACAGGGTGCGAGAGACCCAGTACTTC
TRBJ2-7 TRBV30 - TRBD1 CAWSPWTGDEQYF TGTGCCTGGAGTCCATGGACAGGAGACGAGCAGTACTTC
TRBJ1-5 TRBV11-2 - - CASSVQGSGNQPQHF TGTGCCAGCAGCGTTCAGGGGTCGGGCAATCAGCCCCAGCATTTT
TRBJ2-7 TRBV7-2 - - CASSLAPGSSYEQYF TGTGCCAGCAGCTTAGCCCCCGGGAGCTCCTACGAGCAGTACTTC
TRBJ1-2 TRBV7-2 - TRBD1 CASSVTGGANYGYTF TGTGCCAGCAGCGTAACAGGGGGCGCTAACTATGGCTACACCTTC
TRBJ1-3 TRBV20-1 - TRBD1 CSASQGNTIYF TGCAGTGCCTCACAGGGGAACACCATATATTTT
TRBJ1-6 TRBV4-1 once - CASKDGPYNSPLHF TGCGCCAGCAAAGATGGCCCCTATAATTCACCCCTCCACTTT